This T cell receptor (beta chain) was found in a study of shared clonotypes between healthy human individuals. Background on the study: Donors consisted of two women and a few men between 18 and 49.

The germline CDR1 and CDR2 sequences are SGHRS and YFSETQ. The V gene end was trimmed by 4 bases and the J gene end by 7 bases; junction bases not matched to a gene: 10. CDR3 length equals 15 residues. As to this clone: The antigen is not known.

Study conclusions and caveats: Few donors restricted represented genetic and exposure-history diversity. Donor clonotype sharing was expected to depend on sequencing depth.

Each sorted subset replicate got 200 ng genomic DNA, 25,000 to 35,000 genomes. Some clones are missing from TCRdb's copy, which holds only in-frame ones; the method was immunoSEQ multiplex PCR. The data show some 2,100,000 clones, approximately 95% seen once. V gene TRBV5-1 combines with J gene TRBJ2-7; 11 positions match TRBD2. The clonotype was recovered from a man aged 18 to 35 in good health. Material for sequencing was naive CD4+ T cells sorted from blood. The subset is: CD45RA+ positively selected. CDR3 in DNA: TGCGCCAGCAGCGAACTAGCGGGAGTTCTCGGGGAGCAGTACTTC. Its translation: CASSELAGVLGEQYF.